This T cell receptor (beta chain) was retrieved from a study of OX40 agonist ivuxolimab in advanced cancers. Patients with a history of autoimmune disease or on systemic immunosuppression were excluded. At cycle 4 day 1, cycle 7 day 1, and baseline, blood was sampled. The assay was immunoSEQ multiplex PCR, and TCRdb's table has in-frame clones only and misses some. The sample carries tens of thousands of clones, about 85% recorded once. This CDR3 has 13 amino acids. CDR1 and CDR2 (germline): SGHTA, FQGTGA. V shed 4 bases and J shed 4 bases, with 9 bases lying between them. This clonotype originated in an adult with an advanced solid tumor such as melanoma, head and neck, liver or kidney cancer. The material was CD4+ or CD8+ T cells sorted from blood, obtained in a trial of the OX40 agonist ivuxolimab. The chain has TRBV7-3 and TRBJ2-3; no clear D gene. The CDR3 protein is CASSWRSADTQYF. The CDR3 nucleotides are TGTGCCAGCAGCTGGAGATCCGCAGATACGCAGTATTTT.